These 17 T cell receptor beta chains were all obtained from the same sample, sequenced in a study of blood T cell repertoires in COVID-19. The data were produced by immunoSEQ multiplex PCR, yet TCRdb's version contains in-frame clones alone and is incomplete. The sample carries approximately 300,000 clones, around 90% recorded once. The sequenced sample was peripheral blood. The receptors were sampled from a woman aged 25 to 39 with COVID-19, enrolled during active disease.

The CDR3 coding sequence is TGTGCCTGGAGTGTACGGACTAGCGGGAACTATGAGCAGTTCTTC. Its protein product is CAWSVRTSGNYEQFF. J is TRBJ2-1 and V is TRBV30; 12 bases are a match to TRBD2. CDR1 and CDR2 from the germline V gene are GTSNPN and SVGIG (reference sequence). CDR3 length: 15 residues. With 0 bases clipped from V and 8 bases from J, the junction kept 5 bases outside the gene matches.

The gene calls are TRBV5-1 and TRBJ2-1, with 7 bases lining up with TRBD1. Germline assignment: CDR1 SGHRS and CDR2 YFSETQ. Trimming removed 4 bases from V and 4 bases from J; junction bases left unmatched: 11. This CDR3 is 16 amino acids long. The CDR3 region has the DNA TGCGCCAGCAGCGTGGGGACAGAAATCACGTACAATGAGCAGTTCTTC. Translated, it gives CASSVGTEITYNEQFF.

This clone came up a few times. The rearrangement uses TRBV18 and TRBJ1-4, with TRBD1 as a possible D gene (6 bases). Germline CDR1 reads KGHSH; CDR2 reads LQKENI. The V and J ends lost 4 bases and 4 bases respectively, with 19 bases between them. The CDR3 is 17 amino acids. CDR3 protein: CASSRNQPNRDNEKLFF. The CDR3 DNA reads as TGTGCCAGCTCACGCAACCAACCCAACAGGGATAATGAAAAACTGTTTTTT.

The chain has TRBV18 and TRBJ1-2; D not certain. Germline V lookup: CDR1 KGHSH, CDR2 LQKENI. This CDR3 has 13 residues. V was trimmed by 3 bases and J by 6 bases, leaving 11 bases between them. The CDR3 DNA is TGTGCCAGCTCACCGGGCCCAGACCATGGCTACACCTTC. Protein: CASSPGPDHGYTF. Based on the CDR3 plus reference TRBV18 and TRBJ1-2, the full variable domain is NAGVMQNPRHLVRRRGQEARLRCSPMKGHSHVYWYRQLPEEGLKFMVYLQKENIIDESGMPKERFSAEFPKEGPSILRIQQVVRGDSAAYFCASSPGPDHGYTFGSGTRLTVV.

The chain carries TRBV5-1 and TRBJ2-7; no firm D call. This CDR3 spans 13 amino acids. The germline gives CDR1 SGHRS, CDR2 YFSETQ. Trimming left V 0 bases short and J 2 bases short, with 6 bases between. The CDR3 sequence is CASSLDITYEQYF. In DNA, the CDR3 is TGCGCCAGCAGCTTGGACATAACCTACGAGCAGTACTTC. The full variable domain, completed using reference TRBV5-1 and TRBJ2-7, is KAGVTQTPRYLIKTRGQQVTLSCSPISGHRSVSWYQQTPGQGLQFLFEYFSETQRNKGNFPGRFSGRQFSNSRSEMNVSTLELGDSALYLCASSLDITYEQYFGPGTRLTVT.

The CDR3 is CASSPNGLDYNEQFF. In DNA, the CDR3 is TGCGCCAGCAGCCCCAACGGACTCGACTACAATGAGCAGTTCTTC. V and J are TRBV5-1 and TRBJ2-1, with D maybe TRBD2 (5 bases). Trimming took off 4 bases at V and 3 bases at J, with 14 bases between the two ends. The germline gives CDR1 SGHRS, CDR2 YFSETQ. The CDR3 has 15 residues.

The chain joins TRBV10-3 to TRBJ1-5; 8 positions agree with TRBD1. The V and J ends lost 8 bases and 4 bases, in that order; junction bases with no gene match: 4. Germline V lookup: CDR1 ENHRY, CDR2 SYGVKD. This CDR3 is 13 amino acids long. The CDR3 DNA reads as TGTGCCATCCGGGGACAGGAGAATCAGCCCCAGCATTTT. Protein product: CAIRGQENQPQHF.

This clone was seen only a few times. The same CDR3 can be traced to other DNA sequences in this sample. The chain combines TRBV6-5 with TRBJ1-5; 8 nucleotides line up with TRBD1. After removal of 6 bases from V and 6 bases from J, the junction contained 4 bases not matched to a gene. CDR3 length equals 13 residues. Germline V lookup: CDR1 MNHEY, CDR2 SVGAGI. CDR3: CASSDRGGQPQHF. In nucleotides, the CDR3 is TGTGCCAGCAGCGACAGGGGAGGTCAGCCCCAGCATTTT.

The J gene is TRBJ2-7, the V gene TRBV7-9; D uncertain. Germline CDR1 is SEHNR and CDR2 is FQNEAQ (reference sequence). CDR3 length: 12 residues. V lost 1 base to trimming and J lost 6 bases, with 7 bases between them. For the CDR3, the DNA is TGTGCCAGCAGCTTAGAAGAGCCCGAGCAGTACTTC. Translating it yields CASSLEEPEQYF. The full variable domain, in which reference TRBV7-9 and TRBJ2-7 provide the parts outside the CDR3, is DTGVSQNPRHKITKRGQNVTFRCDPISEHNRLYWYRQTLGQGPEFLTYFQNEAQLEKSRLLSDRFSAERPKGSFSTLEIQRTEQGDSAMYLCASSLEEPEQYFGPGTRLTVT.

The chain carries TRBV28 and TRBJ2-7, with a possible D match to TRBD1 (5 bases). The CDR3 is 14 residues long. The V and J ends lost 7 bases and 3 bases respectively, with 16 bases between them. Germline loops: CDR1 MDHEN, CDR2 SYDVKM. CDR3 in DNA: TGTGCCAGCACCGCCCGGGTCAGGGACTACGAGCAGTACTTC. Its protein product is CASTARVRDYEQYF.

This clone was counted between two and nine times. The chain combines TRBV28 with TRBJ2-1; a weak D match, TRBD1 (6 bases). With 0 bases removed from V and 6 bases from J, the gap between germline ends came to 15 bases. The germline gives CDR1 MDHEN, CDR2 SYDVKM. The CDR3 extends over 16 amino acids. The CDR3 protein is CASSLWGARRPNEQFF. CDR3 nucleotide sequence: TGTGCCAGCAGTTTATGGGGGGCGCGTCGCCCCAATGAGCAGTTCTTC.

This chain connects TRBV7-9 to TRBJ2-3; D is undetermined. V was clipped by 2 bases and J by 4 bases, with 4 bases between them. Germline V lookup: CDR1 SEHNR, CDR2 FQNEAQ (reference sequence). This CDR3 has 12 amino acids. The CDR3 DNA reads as TGTGCCAGCAGCTTAATAGCAGATACGCAGTATTTT. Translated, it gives CASSLIADTQYF. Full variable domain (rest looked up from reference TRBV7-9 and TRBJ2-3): DTGVSQNPRHKITKRGQNVTFRCDPISEHNRLYWYRQTLGQGPEFLTYFQNEAQLEKSRLLSDRFSAERPKGSFSTLEIQRTEQGDSAMYLCASSLIADTQYFGPGTRLTVL.

The CDR3 DNA follows: TGTGCCAGCAGCTTCCGGGACGAGCAGTACTTC. Translating gives CASSFRDEQYF. The genes are TRBV7-9 and TRBJ2-7; no definite D call. There are 11 residues in the CDR3. V lost 3 bases, J lost 5 bases, and 5 bases lay in between. Germline V gene lookup returns CDR1 SEHNR and CDR2 FQNEAQ (reference sequence).

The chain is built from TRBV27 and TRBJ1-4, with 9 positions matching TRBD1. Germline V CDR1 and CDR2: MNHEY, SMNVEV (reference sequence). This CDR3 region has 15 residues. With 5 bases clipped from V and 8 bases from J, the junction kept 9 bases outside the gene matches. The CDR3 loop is CASSTRQGVREKLFF. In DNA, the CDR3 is TGTGCCAGCAGTACCCGACAGGGGGTAAGGGAAAAACTGTTTTTT.

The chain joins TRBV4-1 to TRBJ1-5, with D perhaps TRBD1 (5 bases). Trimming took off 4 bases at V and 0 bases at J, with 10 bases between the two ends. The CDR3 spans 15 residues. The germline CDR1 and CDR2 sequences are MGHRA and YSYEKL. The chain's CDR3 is CASSLRGGSNQPQHF. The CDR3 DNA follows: TGCGCCAGCAGCCTCCGGGGGGGTAGCAATCAGCCCCAGCATTTT.

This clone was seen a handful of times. DNA for the CDR3: TGTGCCAGCAGCCCCTCCCCTAATGAAAAACTGTTTTTT. Its protein is CASSPSPNEKLFF. The chain links TRBV7-2 to TRBJ1-4, with unresolved D. Germline V gene data show CDR1 as SGHTA and CDR2 as FQGNSA. The CDR3 is 13 amino acids. Trimming removed 5 bases from V and 3 bases from J, with 7 bases in between. Full variable domain (rest looked up from reference TRBV7-2 and TRBJ1-4): GAGVSQSPSNKVTEKGKDVELRCDPISGHTALYWYRQSLGQGLEFLIYFQGNSAPDKSGLPSDRFSAERTGGSVSTLTIQRTQQEDSAVYLCASSPSPNEKLFFGSGTQLSVL.

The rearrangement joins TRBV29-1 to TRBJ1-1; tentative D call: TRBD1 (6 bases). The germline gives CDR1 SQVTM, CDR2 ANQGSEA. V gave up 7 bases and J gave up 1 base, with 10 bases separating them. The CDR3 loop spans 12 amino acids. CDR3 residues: CSAGQRNTEAFF. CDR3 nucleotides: TGCAGCGCTGGACAGAGGAACACTGAAGCTTTCTTT. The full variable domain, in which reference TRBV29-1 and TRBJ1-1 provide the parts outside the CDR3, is SAVISQKPSRDICQRGTSLTIQCQVDSQVTMMFWYRQQPGQSLTLIATANQGSEATYESGFVIDKFPISRPNLTFSTLTVSNMSPEDSSIYLCSAGQRNTEAFFGQGTRLTVV.